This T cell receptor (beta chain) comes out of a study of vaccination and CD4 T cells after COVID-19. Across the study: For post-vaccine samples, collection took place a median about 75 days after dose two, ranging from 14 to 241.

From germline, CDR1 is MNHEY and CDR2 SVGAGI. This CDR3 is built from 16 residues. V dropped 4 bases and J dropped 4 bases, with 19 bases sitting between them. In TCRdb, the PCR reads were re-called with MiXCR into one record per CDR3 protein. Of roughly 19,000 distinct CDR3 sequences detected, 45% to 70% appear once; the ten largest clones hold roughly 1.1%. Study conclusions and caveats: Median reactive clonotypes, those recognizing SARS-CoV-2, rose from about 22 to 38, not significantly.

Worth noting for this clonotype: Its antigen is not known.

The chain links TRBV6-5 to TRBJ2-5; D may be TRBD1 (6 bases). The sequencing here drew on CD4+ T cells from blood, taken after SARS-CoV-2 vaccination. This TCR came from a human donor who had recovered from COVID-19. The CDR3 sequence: CASSLLGDRGGETQYF. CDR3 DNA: TGTGCCAGCAGTTTACTCGGAGACAGAGGGGGAGAGACCCAGTACTTC.